The clone carrying this T cell receptor (beta chain) was seen a few times. Only in-frame clones appear in the TCRdb table, and some are missing; sequencing was by immunoSEQ multiplex PCR. The sample contains approximately 200,000 clones, 70% to 85% of which appear only once. This entry comes from a study of blood T cell repertoires in COVID-19. The CDR3 runs 14 residues. V was pared by 4 bases and J by 6 bases, with 17 bases between. The V gene's germline CDR1 is SGHRS and CDR2 YFSETQ. The rearrangement uses TRBV5-1 and TRBJ2-7; D might be TRBD1 (6 bases). What was sequenced was peripheral blood. The sequence derives from a woman aged 80 or over with COVID-19, enrolled during active disease. CDR3 residues: CASSVQGKSGEQYF. The CDR3 bases are TGCGCCAGCAGCGTCCAGGGGAAGAGTGGCGAGCAGTACTTC. The variable domain in full, completed from reference TRBV5-1 and TRBJ2-7, reads KAGVTQTPRYLIKTRGQQVTLSCSPISGHRSVSWYQQTPGQGLQFLFEYFSETQRNKGNFPGRFSGRQFSNSRSEMNVSTLELGDSALYLCASSVQGKSGEQYFGPGTRLTVT.